This passage covers 24 T cell receptor beta chains from one sample sequenced in a study of CD8 T cells in Susac syndrome. The RNA, 0.5 to 1 ug, was put through reverse transcription using random hexamers. TCRdb re-called the immunoSEQ multiplex PCR reads with MiXCR, one entry per CDR3 protein. The sample has about 200,000 distinct CDR3 sequences, 85% to 95% seen once. The source material was CD4+ T cells from PBMCs. The source of these receptors is a human donor in good health.

V is TRBV5-1 and J is TRBJ1-1, with D maybe TRBD1 (6 bases). Germline CDR1 is SGHRS and CDR2 is YFSETQ. This CDR3 is 14 amino acids long. V was clipped by 0 bases and J by 1 base, with 7 bases between them. The CDR3 loop is CASSLGQANTEAFF. CDR3 in DNA: TGCGCCAGCAGCTTGGGACAGGCGAACACTGAAGCTTTCTTT.

The rearrangement joins TRBV9 to TRBJ2-5, with unresolved D. Deletions cut 2 bases from V and 5 bases from J, with 13 bases between. Germline CDR1 is SGDLS and CDR2 is YYNGEE. The CDR3 consists of 14 residues. The CDR3 sequence is CASSVGPDAETQYF. The CDR3 DNA sequence: TGTGCCAGCAGCGTCGGCCCGGATGCCGAGACCCAGTACTTC.

This clonotype was seen just once. The rearrangement links TRBV6-5 to TRBJ2-1, with D unclear. The germline V gene encodes CDR1 MNHEY and CDR2 SVGAGI. This CDR3 has 17 residues. Deletions cut 2 bases from V and 5 bases from J, with 19 bases between. Here the CDR3 reads CASSYRETALGDNEQFF. CDR3 coding DNA: TGTGCCAGCAGTTACCGTGAGACGGCGCTAGGAGACAATGAGCAGTTCTTC.

The chain recombines TRBV18 with TRBJ1-1; 7 bases align to TRBD1. CDR1 and CDR2 from the germline V gene are KGHSH and LQKENI. Trimming took 3 bases from V and 8 from J; bases not matched to a gene: 3. This CDR3 is 12 amino acids long. The CDR3 spells CASSPPTGEAFF. Here the CDR3 DNA reads TGTGCCAGCTCACCGCCGACAGGGGAAGCTTTCTTT.

V usage is TRBV24-1 and J usage is TRBJ2-1, with 12 bases identical to TRBD2. Germline CDR1 KGHDR, CDR2 SFDVKD. V shed 0 bases, J shed 6 bases, and the junction held 5 bases outside the gene matches. This CDR3 comprises 17 residues. CDR3 sequence (DNA): TGTGCCACCAGTGATTTGCACCCGACTAGCGGGAGCAATGAGCAGTTCTTC. Translation: CATSDLHPTSGSNEQFF.

In nucleotides, the CDR3 is TGCAGTGCGGCCGACAGGGTAGGCACTGAAGCTTTCTTT. Protein: CSAADRVGTEAFF. V usage is TRBV20-1 and J usage is TRBJ1-1; 7 bases map to TRBD1. Germline CDR1 and CDR2: DFQATT and SNEGSKA (reference sequence). J was trimmed by 4 bases and V by 6 bases; bases with no gene match: 8. This CDR3 spans 13 amino acids.

The chain couples TRBV20-1 to TRBJ2-5; D is uncertain. The CDR3 is 13 amino acids. V gave up 6 bases and J gave up 4 bases, with 15 bases separating them. Germline V CDR1 and CDR2: DFQATT, SNEGSKA (reference sequence). In DNA form, the CDR3 reads TGCAGTGCCATACCGACACCTCGAGAGACCCAGTACTTC. Protein sequence: CSAIPTPRETQYF.

CDR3 loop: CASDNRGRGNQPQHF. In DNA, the CDR3 is TGTGCCAGCGATAATCGAGGACGGGGCAATCAGCCCCAGCATTTT. The V gene is TRBV19, the J gene TRBJ1-5; D remains ambiguous. Per germline, CDR1 LNHDA and CDR2 SQIVND (reference sequence). V was pared by 9 bases and J by 2 bases, with 17 bases between. The CDR3 runs to 15 residues. Variable domain in full (rest from reference TRBV19 and TRBJ1-5): DGGITQSPKYLFRKEGQNVTLSCEQNLNHDAMYWYRQDPGQGLRLIYYSQIVNDFQKGDIAEGYSVSREKKESFPLTVTSAQKNPTAFYLCASDNRGRGNQPQHFGDGTRLSIL.

The genes are TRBV12-3 or TRBV12-4 and TRBJ1-6, with D possibly being TRBD1 (5 bases). V was trimmed by 7 bases and J by 11 bases, leaving 21 bases between them. This CDR3 spans 15 amino acids. The CDR3 loop is CASKKWGSLGAPLHF. The DNA for the CDR3 is TGTGCCAGCAAAAAATGGGGCTCTTTGGGGGCACCCCTCCACTTT.

This chain connects TRBV5-1 to TRBJ2-6, with D possibly TRBD1 on 5 matching bases. Between the trimmed V and J ends, which lost 0 bases and 0 bases, there was a span of 10 bases. Germline loops: CDR1 SGHRS, CDR2 YFSETQ. The CDR3 runs to 17 residues. The CDR3 reads CASSLVRGLSGANVLTF. The CDR3 nucleotides are TGCGCCAGCAGCTTGGTAAGGGGCCTCTCTGGGGCCAACGTCCTGACTTTC.

The chain couples TRBV18 to TRBJ2-1; a weak D match, TRBD2 (5 bases). With 1 base removed from V and 0 bases from J, the gap between germline ends came to 7 bases. CDR1 and CDR2 from the germline V gene are KGHSH and LQKENI. This CDR3 is built from 15 residues. This CDR3 reads CASSPQSGSYNEQFF. Written as DNA, the CDR3 is TGTGCCAGCTCACCACAGAGCGGCTCCTACAATGAGCAGTTCTTC.

This chain links TRBV18 with TRBJ2-1; TRBD2 matches at 10 bases. The CDR3 is 16 amino acids. J gave up 6 bases and V 2 bases, and 7 bases lay outside the gene matches. From germline, CDR1 is KGHSH and CDR2 LQKENI. The CDR3 sequence: CASSPNLAGVGNEQFF. As DNA, the CDR3 is TGTGCCAGCTCACCAAACCTAGCGGGAGTTGGCAATGAGCAGTTCTTC. Full variable domain (missing parts from reference TRBV18 and TRBJ2-1): NAGVMQNPRHLVRRRGQEARLRCSPMKGHSHVYWYRQLPEEGLKFMVYLQKENIIDESGMPKERFSAEFPKEGPSILRIQQVVRGDSAAYFCASSPNLAGVGNEQFFGPGTRLTVL.

In this sample, this clonotype turned up once. V gene TRBV27 combines with J gene TRBJ1-5; TRBD1 agrees at 7 bases. The CDR3 extends over 16 amino acids. Losses at the gene ends were 0 bases for V and 0 bases for J; bases not matched to a gene: 2. Germline CDR1 and CDR2: MNHEY and SMNVEV (reference sequence). CDR3 residues: CASSLSRQGSNQPQHF. CDR3 coding DNA: TGTGCCAGCAGTTTATCGCGACAGGGTAGCAATCAGCCCCAGCATTTT.

The gene calls are TRBV20-1 and TRBJ2-7, with D possibly matching TRBD1 (6 bases). V lost 1 base, J lost 6 bases, and 13 bases lay in between. Germline V gene lookup returns CDR1 DFQATT and CDR2 SNEGSKA (reference sequence). The CDR3 contains 13 residues. CDR3 protein: CSARAQTGSEQYV. In DNA, the CDR3 is TGCAGTGCTAGAGCCCAAACAGGGAGCGAGCAGTACGTC.

The V gene is TRBV7-2, the J gene TRBJ2-1; D is perhaps TRBD1 (5 bases). CDR3 length: 13 amino acids. Trimming left V 3 bases short and J 5 bases short, with 8 bases between. CDR1 is SGHTA, CDR2 FQGNSA, per germline. The CDR3 is CASSFDRNNEQFF. For the CDR3, the DNA is TGTGCCAGCAGCTTCGACAGAAACAATGAGCAGTTCTTC.

The genes are TRBV20-1 and TRBJ2-5; D is uncertain. The length of the CDR3 is 9 residues. CDR1 and CDR2 (germline): DFQATT, SNEGSKA (reference sequence). Trimming shortened V by 4 bases and J by 5 bases, and 2 bases separated the two germline ends. The CDR3 nucleotides read TGCAGTGCTAAGGAGACCCAGTACTTC. Translating it yields CSAKETQYF.

This chain connects TRBV6-5 to TRBJ1-2, with D tentatively TRBD1 (5 bases). V was trimmed by 6 bases and J by 10 bases, leaving 12 bases between them. CDR1 MNHEY and CDR2 SVGAGI come from the germline V gene. The CDR3 length is 11 residues. CDR3 sequence reads: CASSRGRDYTF. In DNA form, the CDR3 reads TGTGCCAGCAGCCGGGGCAGGGACTACACCTTC.

The chain joins TRBV2 to TRBJ2-2; TRBD2 agrees at 8 bases. Germline V gives CDR1 SNHLY, CDR2 FYNNEI. This CDR3 region has 13 residues. Unmatched junction bases numbered 4, after V lost 6 bases and J lost 7 bases. CDR3 DNA: TGTGCCAGCAGGGAGCGGGAGTTCGGGGAGCTGTTTTTT. It yields the protein CASREREFGELFF.

The gene calls are TRBV6-2 or TRBV6-3 and TRBJ2-1, with TRBD1 matching 8 bases. From germline, CDR1 is MNHEY and CDR2 SVGEGT. The CDR3 is made up of 13 amino acids. The V segment lost 8 bases and the J segment 6 bases; nucleotides outside the gene matches: 6. The CDR3 nucleotides are TGTGCCAGCTGCAGGGGGCTAAGCAATGAGCAGTTCTTC. Translating it yields CASCRGLSNEQFF.

J is TRBJ1-5 and V is TRBV30, with 7 bases lining up with TRBD1. The CDR3 loop spans 14 amino acids. With V trimmed by 1 base and J by 4 bases, 4 bases remained unmatched. The germline V gene has CDR1 GTSNPN and CDR2 SVGIG (reference sequence). The CDR3 DNA is TGTGCCTGGAGTGCCGGGACAGAGAATCAGCCCCAGCATTTT. Its translation is CAWSAGTENQPQHF.

This clonotype was seen once. This chain uses TRBV29-1 with TRBJ2-1, with 8 bases aligning to TRBD2. This CDR3 is built from 15 residues. Unmatched junction bases numbered 13, after V lost 4 bases and J lost 8 bases. Germline V gene data show CDR1 as SQVTM and CDR2 as ANQGSEA. The CDR3 region has the DNA TGCAGCGTTGCAGGAAGGAACGGGGGGGCCCATGAGCAGTTCTTC. Translating gives CSVAGRNGGAHEQFF.

In this sample, this clonotype turned up a few times. The rearrangement uses TRBV3-1 and TRBJ2-5; D possibly corresponds to TRBD1 (5 bases). Germline-derived CDR1 and CDR2 are LGHDT and YNNKEL (reference sequence). This CDR3 comprises 13 residues. The germline V and J ends were trimmed by 1 base and 5 bases, with 8 bases remaining between them. CDR3 bases: TGTGCCAGCAGCCAAGGGGGCCGGGAGACCCAGTACTTC. It codes for CASSQGGRETQYF.

The chain couples TRBV5-1 to TRBJ2-5, with 8 bases that match TRBD2. The CDR3 runs to 14 residues. V shed 4 bases, J shed 1 base, and the junction held 3 bases outside the gene matches. From germline, CDR1 is SGHRS and CDR2 YFSETQ. The CDR3 region has the DNA TGCGCCAGCAGCACAGGACTAGCCCAAGAGACCCAGTACTTC. It is translated as CASSTGLAQETQYF.

CDR3 region: CASSLRAGRVETEAFF. The DNA of the CDR3 is TGTGCCAGCAGTTTAAGGGCAGGACGCGTGGAGACTGAAGCTTTCTTT. This chain connects TRBV27 to TRBJ1-1; D is uncertain. Germline-derived CDR1 and CDR2 are MNHEY and SMNVEV (reference sequence). Trimming cost V 2 bases and J 5 bases, with 18 bases left between them. This CDR3 has 16 residues.